This T cell receptor beta chain was profiled in a study of T-cell reconstitution after alpha-beta-depleted transplantation in children. Germline CDR1 reads SGHVS; CDR2 reads FQNEAQ. The CDR3 is 14 residues long. V lost 1 base, J lost 10 bases, and 16 bases lay in between. Unique molecular identifiers were used to barcode this TCRbeta library. TCRdb re-derived calls from the PCR reads in MiXCR, one entry per CDR3 protein. The sample has hundreds of thousands of distinct CDR3 sequences, 15% to 20% seen once. The specimen was PBMCs, mostly from graft donor cells, collected 360 days after TCRalphabeta/CD19-depleted stem cell transplant. The source is a male patient aged 2-15 years who had a stem cell transplant for acute lymphoblastic leukemia, so the T cells may come from the graft donor. The V and J genes are TRBV7-8 and TRBJ1-1; TRBD1 might be the D (5 bases). The CDR3 DNA sequence: TGTGCCAGCAGCTTAGGCGGTCGGGGGTGGTTAGCTTTCTTT. Translated: CASSLGGRGWLAFF.